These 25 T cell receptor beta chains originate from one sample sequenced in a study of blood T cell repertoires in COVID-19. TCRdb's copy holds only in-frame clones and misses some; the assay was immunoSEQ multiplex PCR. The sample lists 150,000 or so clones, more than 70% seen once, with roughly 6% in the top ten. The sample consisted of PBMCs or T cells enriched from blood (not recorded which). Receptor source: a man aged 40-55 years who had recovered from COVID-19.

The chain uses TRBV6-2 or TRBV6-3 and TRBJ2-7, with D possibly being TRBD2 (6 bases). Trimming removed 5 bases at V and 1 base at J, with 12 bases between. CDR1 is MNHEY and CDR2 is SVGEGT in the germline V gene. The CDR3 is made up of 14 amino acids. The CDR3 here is CASSKGLRSYEQYV. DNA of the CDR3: TGTGCCAGCAGTAAGGGACTGAGATCCTACGAGCAGTACGTC.

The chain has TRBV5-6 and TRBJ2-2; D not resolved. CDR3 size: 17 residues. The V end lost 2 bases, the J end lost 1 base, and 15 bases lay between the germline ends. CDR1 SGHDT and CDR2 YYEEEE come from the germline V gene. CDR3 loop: CASSFDIGAVNTGELFF. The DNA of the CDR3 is TGTGCCAGCAGCTTTGACATAGGCGCTGTGAACACCGGGGAGCTGTTTTTT.

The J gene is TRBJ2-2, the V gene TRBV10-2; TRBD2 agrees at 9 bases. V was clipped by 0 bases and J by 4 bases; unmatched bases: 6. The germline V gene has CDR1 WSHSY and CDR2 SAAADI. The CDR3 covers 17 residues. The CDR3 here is CASSESRGGATTGELFF. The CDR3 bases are TGCGCCAGCAGTGAGTCTCGCGGGGGGGCCACCACCGGGGAGCTGTTTTTT.

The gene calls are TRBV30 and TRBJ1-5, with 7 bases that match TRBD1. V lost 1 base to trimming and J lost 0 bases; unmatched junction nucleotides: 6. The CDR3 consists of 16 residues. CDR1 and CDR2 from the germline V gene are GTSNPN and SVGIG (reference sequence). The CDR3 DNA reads TGTGCCTGGAGTGGAGAACAGGGGTCTAGCAATCAGCCCCAGCATTTT. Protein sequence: CAWSGEQGSSNQPQHF.

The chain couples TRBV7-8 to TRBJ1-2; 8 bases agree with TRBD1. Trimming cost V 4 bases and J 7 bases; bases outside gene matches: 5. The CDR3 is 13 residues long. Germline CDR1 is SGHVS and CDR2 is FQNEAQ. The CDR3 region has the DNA TGTGCCAGCAGCTCACCAGGGGGCGGTGGCTACACCTTC. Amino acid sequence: CASSSPGGGGYTF. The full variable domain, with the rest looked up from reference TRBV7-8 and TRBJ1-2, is GAGVSQSPRYKVAKRGQDVALRCDPISGHVSLFWYQQALGQGPEFLTYFQNEAQLDKSGLPSDRFFAERPEGSVSTLKIQRTQQEDSAVYLCASSSPGGGGYTFGSGTRLTVV.

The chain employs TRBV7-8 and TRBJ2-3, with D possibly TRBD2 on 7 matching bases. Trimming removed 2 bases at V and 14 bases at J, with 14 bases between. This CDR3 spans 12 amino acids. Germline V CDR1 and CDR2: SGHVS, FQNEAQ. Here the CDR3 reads CASSLTGGWWYF. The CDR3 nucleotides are TGTGCCAGCAGCTTAACGGGGGGCTGGTGGTATTTT.

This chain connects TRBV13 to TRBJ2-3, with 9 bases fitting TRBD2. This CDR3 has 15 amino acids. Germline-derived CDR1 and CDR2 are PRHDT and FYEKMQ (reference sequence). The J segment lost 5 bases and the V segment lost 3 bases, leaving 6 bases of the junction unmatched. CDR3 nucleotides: TGTGCCAGCAGCTTGGCGGGGGGGCGGAAAGATACGCAGTATTTT. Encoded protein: CASSLAGGRKDTQYF.

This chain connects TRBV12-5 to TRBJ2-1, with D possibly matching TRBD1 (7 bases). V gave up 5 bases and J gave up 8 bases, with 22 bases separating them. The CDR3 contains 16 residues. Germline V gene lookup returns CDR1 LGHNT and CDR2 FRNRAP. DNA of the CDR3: TGTGCTAGTGGTCGATACACAGGGGCGGGAAGGCATGAGCAGTTCTTC. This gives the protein CASGRYTGAGRHEQFF.

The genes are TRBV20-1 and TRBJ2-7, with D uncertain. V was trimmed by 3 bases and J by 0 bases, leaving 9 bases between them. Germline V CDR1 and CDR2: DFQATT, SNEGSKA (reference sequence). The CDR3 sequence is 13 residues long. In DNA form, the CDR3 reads TGCAGTGCTAGTGACCGTCCCTCCTACGAGCAGTACTTC. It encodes CSASDRPSYEQYF.

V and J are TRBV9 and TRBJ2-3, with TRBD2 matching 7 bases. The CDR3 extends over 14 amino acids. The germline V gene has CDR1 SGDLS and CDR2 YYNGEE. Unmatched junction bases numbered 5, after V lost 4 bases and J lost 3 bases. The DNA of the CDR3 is TGTGCCAGCAGCCGAACTAGCGCAACAGATACGCAGTATTTT. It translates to CASSRTSATDTQYF.

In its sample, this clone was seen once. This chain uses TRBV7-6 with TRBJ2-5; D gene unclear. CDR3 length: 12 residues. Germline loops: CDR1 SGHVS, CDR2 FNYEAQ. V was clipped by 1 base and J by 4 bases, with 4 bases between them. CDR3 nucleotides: TGTGCCAGCAGCTTAGATCGAGAGACCCAGTACTTC. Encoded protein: CASSLDRETQYF.

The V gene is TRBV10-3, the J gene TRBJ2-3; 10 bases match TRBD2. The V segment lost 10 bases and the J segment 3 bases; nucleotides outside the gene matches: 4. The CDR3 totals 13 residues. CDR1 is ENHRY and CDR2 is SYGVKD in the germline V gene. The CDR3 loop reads CASSGGLTDTQYF. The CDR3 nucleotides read TGTGCCAGTAGCGGGGGGTTGACAGATACGCAGTATTTT.

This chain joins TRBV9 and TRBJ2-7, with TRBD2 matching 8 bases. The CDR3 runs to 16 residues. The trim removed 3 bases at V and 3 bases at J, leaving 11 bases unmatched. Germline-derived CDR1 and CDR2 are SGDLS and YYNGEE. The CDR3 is CASSGEGGGLGYEQYF. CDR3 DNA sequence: TGTGCCAGCAGCGGGGAAGGCGGGGGGCTAGGCTACGAGCAGTACTTC.

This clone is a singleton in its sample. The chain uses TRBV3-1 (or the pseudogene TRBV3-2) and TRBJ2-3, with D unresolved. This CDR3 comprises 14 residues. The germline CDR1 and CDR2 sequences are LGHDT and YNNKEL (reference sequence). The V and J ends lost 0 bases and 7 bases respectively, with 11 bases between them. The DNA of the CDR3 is TGTGCCAGCAGCCAAGATACTAACCTCCATACGCAGTATTTT. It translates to CASSQDTNLHTQYF.

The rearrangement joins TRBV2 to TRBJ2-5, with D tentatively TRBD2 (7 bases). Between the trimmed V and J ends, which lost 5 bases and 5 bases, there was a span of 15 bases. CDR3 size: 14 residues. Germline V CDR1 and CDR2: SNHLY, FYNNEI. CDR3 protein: CASSPQGREETQYF. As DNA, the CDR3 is TGTGCCAGCAGTCCCCAGGGGAGGGAGGAGACCCAGTACTTC.

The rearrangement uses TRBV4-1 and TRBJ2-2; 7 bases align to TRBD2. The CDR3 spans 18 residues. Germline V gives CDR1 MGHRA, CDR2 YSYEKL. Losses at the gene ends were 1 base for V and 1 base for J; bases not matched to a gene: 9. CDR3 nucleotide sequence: TGCGCCAGCAGCCAAGTGCTAACCGGGACTAAGAACACCGGGGAGCTGTTTTTT. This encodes CASSQVLTGTKNTGELFF.

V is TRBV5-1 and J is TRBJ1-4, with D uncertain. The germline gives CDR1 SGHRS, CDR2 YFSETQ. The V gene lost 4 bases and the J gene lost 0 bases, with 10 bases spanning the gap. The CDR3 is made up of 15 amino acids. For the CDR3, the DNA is TGCGCCAGCAGCCGCGATCCCGCAACTAATGAAAAACTGTTTTTT. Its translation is CASSRDPATNEKLFF.

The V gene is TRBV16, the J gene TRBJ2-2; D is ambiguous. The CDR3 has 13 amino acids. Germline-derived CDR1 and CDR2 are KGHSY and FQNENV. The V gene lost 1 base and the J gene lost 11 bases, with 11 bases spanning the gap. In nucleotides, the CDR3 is TGTGCCAGCAGCCAATTTCGAGGTGGCGAGCTGTTTTTT. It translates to CASSQFRGGELFF. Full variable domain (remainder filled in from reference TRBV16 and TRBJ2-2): GEEVAQTPKHLVRGEGQKAKLYCAPIKGHSYVFWYQQVLKNEFKFLISFQNENVFDETGMPKERFSAKCLPNSPCSLEIQATKLEDSAVYFCASSQFRGGELFFGEGSRLTVL.

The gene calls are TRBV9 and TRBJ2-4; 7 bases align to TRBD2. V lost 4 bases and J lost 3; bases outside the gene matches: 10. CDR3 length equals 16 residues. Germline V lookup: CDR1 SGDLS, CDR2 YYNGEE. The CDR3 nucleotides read TGTGCCAGCAGCCCCCCGGGGGGTGGGGGCAAAAACATTCAGTACTTC. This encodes CASSPPGGGGKNIQYF.

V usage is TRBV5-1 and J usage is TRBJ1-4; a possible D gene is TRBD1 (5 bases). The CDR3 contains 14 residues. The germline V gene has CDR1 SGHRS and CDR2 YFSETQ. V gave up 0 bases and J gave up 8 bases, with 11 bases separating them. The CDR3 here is CASSLALRGEKLFF. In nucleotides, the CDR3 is TGCGCCAGCAGCTTGGCTCTTAGGGGAGAAAAACTGTTTTTT.

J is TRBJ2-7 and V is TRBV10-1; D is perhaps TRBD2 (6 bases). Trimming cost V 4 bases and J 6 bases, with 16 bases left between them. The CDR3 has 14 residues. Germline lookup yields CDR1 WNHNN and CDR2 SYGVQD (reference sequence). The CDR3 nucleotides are TGCGCCAGCAGTGGGGACCCTGGAGCGGGCGAGCAGTACTTC. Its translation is CASSGDPGAGEQYF.

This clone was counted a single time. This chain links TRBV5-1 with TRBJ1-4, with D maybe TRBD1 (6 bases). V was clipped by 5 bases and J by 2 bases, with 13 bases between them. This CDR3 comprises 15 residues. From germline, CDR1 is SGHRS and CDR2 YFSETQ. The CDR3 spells CASSQTGGTNEKLFF. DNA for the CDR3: TGCGCCAGCAGTCAGACAGGCGGTACTAATGAAAAACTGTTTTTT.

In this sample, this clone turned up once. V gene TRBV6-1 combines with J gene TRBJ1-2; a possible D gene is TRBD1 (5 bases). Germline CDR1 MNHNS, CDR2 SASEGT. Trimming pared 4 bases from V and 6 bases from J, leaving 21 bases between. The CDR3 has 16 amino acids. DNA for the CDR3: TGTGCCAGCAGTGGGACAAGCACCTCCTATGGCAATGGCTACACCTTC. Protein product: CASSGTSTSYGNGYTF.

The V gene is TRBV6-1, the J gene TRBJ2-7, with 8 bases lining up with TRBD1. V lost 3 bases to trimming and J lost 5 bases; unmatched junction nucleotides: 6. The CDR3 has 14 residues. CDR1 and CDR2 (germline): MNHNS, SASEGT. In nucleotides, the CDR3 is TGTGCCAGCAGTGAGACGACAGGGGATCACGAGCAGTACTTC. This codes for CASSETTGDHEQYF.

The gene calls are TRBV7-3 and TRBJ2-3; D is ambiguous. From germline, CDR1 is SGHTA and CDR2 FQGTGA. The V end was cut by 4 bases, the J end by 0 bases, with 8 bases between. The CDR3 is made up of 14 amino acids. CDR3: CASSSTSSTDTQYF. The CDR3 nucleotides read TGTGCCAGCAGCTCGACATCTAGCACAGATACGCAGTATTTT.